The 21 T cell receptor beta chains in this list originate from one sample, sequenced in a study of blood T cell repertoires in COVID-19. The protocol was immunoSEQ multiplex PCR, while the TCRdb copy is restricted to in-frame clones and leaves out a portion. Of approximately 75,000 clones in the sample, approximately 87% were seen once. The sample taken for sequencing was peripheral blood. The receptor source for this set is a woman over 75 with acute or convalescent COVID-19.

The V and J genes are TRBV6-2 or TRBV6-3 and TRBJ2-7, with D perhaps TRBD1 (6 bases). V gave up 5 bases and J gave up 2 bases, with 19 bases separating them. Looked up from germline, CDR1 is MNHEY and CDR2 is SVGEGT. CDR3 length: 16 amino acids. The chain's CDR3 is CASSALGQLKTYEQYF. CDR3 DNA: TGTGCCAGCAGTGCTCTCGGACAGCTAAAAACCTACGAGCAGTACTTC.

The rearrangement links TRBV2 to TRBJ2-3; a possible D gene is TRBD2 (5 bases). The CDR3 loop spans 13 amino acids. The germline CDR1 and CDR2 sequences are SNHLY and FYNNEI. The V end lost 7 bases, the J end lost 2 bases, and 10 bases lay between the germline ends. CDR3 protein: CASNTGFTDTQYF. CDR3 coding DNA: TGTGCCAGCAATACGGGATTCACAGATACGCAGTATTTT.

This chain links TRBV30 with TRBJ1-1; no clear D gene. The V gene's germline CDR1 is GTSNPN and CDR2 SVGIG (reference sequence). CDR3 size: 10 residues. V shed 5 bases and J shed 4 bases, with 5 bases lying between them. This CDR3 is CAWGSTEAFF. For the CDR3, the DNA is TGTGCCTGGGGCAGCACTGAAGCTTTCTTT.

V and J are TRBV6-1 and TRBJ1-3; D may be TRBD1 (5 bases). This CDR3 is 16 amino acids long. Germline V gives CDR1 MNHNS, CDR2 SASEGT. V lost 3 bases and J 0 bases, leaving 12 bases between the germline ends. The CDR3 here is CASSDQGAYSGNTIYF. The DNA of the CDR3 is TGTGCCAGCAGTGACCAGGGCGCTTACTCTGGAAACACCATATATTTT.

Relative to its sample, this clone is medium-sized. The CDR3 reads CATSDNMDGYTF. The DNA of the CDR3 is TGTGCCACCAGTGACAACATGGATGGCTACACCTTC. This chain links TRBV24-1 with TRBJ1-2; D remains ambiguous. The CDR3 sequence is 12 residues long. Germline CDR1 is KGHDR and CDR2 is SFDVKD. The V and J ends lost 4 bases and 6 bases respectively, with 8 bases between them.

This clone was seen more than once but under ten times. The V and J genes are TRBV5-1 and TRBJ1-1; D gene unclear. Per germline, CDR1 SGHRS and CDR2 YFSETQ. Trimming stripped 2 bases from V and 5 bases from J, with 16 bases between. The length of the CDR3 is 15 residues. This chain's CDR3 is CASSFQEGGRTEAFF. DNA of the CDR3: TGCGCCAGCAGCTTTCAGGAGGGAGGCAGGACTGAAGCTTTCTTT.

The chain couples TRBV30 to TRBJ2-5, with D perhaps TRBD1 (6 bases). V lost 4 bases to trimming and J lost 1 base, with 13 bases between them. There are 14 residues in the CDR3. The germline CDR1 and CDR2 sequences are GTSNPN and SVGIG (reference sequence). CDR3 coding DNA: TGTGCCTGGACAGGGTCGGACAGCCAAGAGACCCAGTACTTC. Amino acids: CAWTGSDSQETQYF.

The chain is built from TRBV7-9 and TRBJ2-3; D unclear. The CDR3 has 16 residues. Germline CDR1 and CDR2: SEHNR and FQNEAQ (reference sequence). V lost 0 bases to trimming and J lost 1 base, with 11 bases between them. The CDR3 is CASSLAAGPGTDTQYF. The DNA for the CDR3 is TGTGCCAGCAGCTTAGCGGCTGGGCCTGGCACAGATACGCAGTATTTT.

CDR3 DNA sequence: TGCGCCAGCAGCTGGACAGGGTCTCATGGCTACACCTTC. It codes for CASSWTGSHGYTF. V and J are TRBV5-1 and TRBJ1-2, with 8 bases fitting TRBD1. V dropped 3 bases and J dropped 6; count of bases not matched to a gene: 4. The CDR3 runs to 13 residues. CDR1 and CDR2 (germline): SGHRS, YFSETQ.

The genes are TRBV5-1 and TRBJ1-3; 8 bases map to TRBD1. The CDR3 consists of 14 residues. The V gene's germline CDR1 is SGHRS and CDR2 YFSETQ. The junction had 5 bases not matched to a gene; V was cut back by 7 bases and J by 2 bases. The CDR3 here is CASLLTGAGNTIYF. The CDR3 nucleotides are TGCGCCAGCTTACTGACAGGGGCTGGAAACACCATATATTTT.

V usage is TRBV27 and J usage is TRBJ1-1; 7 bases fit TRBD1. V lost 5 bases, J lost 3 bases, and 6 bases stayed unmatched. The germline V gene encodes CDR1 MNHEY and CDR2 SMNVEV (reference sequence). The CDR3 spans 14 residues. CDR3 region: CASSRDRHHTEAFF. CDR3 in DNA: TGTGCCAGCAGTCGGGACAGACACCACACTGAAGCTTTCTTT.

The chain carries TRBV19 and TRBJ1-1; D unclear. There are 14 residues in the CDR3. The germline V gene encodes CDR1 LNHDA and CDR2 SQIVND (reference sequence). The ends were cut back, 1 base at V and 2 bases at J, with 8 bases in the middle. The CDR3 protein is CASSIGGVNTEAFF. The CDR3, as DNA: TGTGCCAGTAGTATAGGCGGGGTTAACACTGAAGCTTTCTTT.

V gene TRBV7-9 combines with J gene TRBJ1-1, with a possible D match to TRBD1 (6 bases). The CDR3 sequence is 14 residues long. Germline V gene data show CDR1 as SEHNR and CDR2 as FQNEAQ (reference sequence). Trimming took 4 bases from V and 1 from J, leaving 10 bases between them. CDR3 in DNA: TGTGCCAGCAGCTCCTCAGGGGCGAACACTGAAGCTTTCTTT. It specifies CASSSSGANTEAFF.

V is TRBV5-1 and J is TRBJ1-2; possibly TRBD1 for D (6 bases). Trimming stripped 1 base from V and 7 bases from J, with 14 bases between. Germline V gene lookup returns CDR1 SGHRS and CDR2 YFSETQ. The CDR3 consists of 14 residues. CDR3 sequence (DNA): TGCGCCAGCAGCTTGTTATCAGGGGATGCTGGCTACACCTTC. Translating it yields CASSLLSGDAGYTF.

The sample holds one count of this clone. The chain joins TRBV24-1 to TRBJ1-2, with 9 bases matching TRBD1. Germline V CDR1 and CDR2: KGHDR, SFDVKD. Unmatched junction bases numbered 8, after V lost 6 bases and J lost 7 bases. CDR3 length equals 14 residues. CDR3 sequence reads: CATSQFGTGSGYTF. CDR3 nucleotide sequence: TGTGCCACCAGTCAATTCGGGACAGGGAGTGGCTACACCTTC.

The chain links TRBV18 to TRBJ2-7, with 9 nucleotides matching TRBD1. Trimming took 1 base from V and 3 from J; bases not matched to a gene: 4. Germline CDR1 KGHSH, CDR2 LQKENI. The CDR3 sequence is 15 residues long. Here the CDR3 reads CASSPRLTGGYEQYF. CDR3 DNA sequence: TGTGCCAGCTCACCACGGCTGACAGGGGGCTACGAGCAGTACTTC.

This clone was seen a few times. The chain links TRBV6-6 to TRBJ2-7; a weak D match, TRBD1 (5 bases). V lost 2 bases and J lost 6, with 5 bases in between. Germline-derived CDR1 and CDR2 are MNHNY and SVGAGI (reference sequence). This CDR3 comprises 11 residues. CDR3 in amino acids: CASSYRGEQYF. The DNA for the CDR3 is TGTGCCAGCAGTTACAGGGGCGAGCAGTACTTC.

The CDR3 reads CASSLRFGSQETQYF. CDR3 coding DNA: TGTGCCAGCAGCTTAAGGTTCGGGAGCCAAGAGACCCAGTACTTC. The rearrangement joins TRBV6-5 to TRBJ2-5; TRBD2 is a possible D gene (6 bases). Germline V gene data show CDR1 as MNHEY and CDR2 as SVGAGI. This CDR3 is built from 15 residues. Trimming removed 6 bases at V and 1 base at J, with 15 bases between.

Concerning this clone itself: The same CDR3 can be traced to other DNA sequences in this sample. The chain has TRBV6-5 and TRBJ1-3, with TRBD1 as a possible D gene (5 bases). This CDR3 comprises 14 residues. Trimming stripped 6 bases from V and 2 bases from J, with 11 bases between. Germline CDR1 is MNHEY and CDR2 is SVGAGI. CDR3 nucleotides: TGTGCCAGCAGCCTCGGGGGGACTGGAAACACCATATATTTT. Protein sequence: CASSLGGTGNTIYF.

Only one count was recorded for this clone. The gene calls are TRBV5-6 and TRBJ1-4; the match to TRBD1 covers 9 bases. Germline V lookup: CDR1 SGHDT, CDR2 YYEEEE. This CDR3 is built from 15 residues. Germline trimming cut 3 bases from V and 8 bases from J; bases unmatched to any gene: 8. The CDR3 sequence is CASSSTGTGSEKLFF. CDR3 nucleotides: TGTGCCAGCAGCTCGACCGGGACAGGGAGCGAAAAACTGTTTTTT.

The chain joins TRBV28 to TRBJ1-2, with TRBD1 matching over 8 bases. V was pared by 4 bases and J by 7 bases, with 11 bases of the junction left unmatched. In germline, CDR1 is MDHEN, CDR2 SYDVKM. The CDR3 consists of 15 residues. CDR3 coding DNA: TGTGCCAGCAGTTCCATCGAACAGGGGGTTGGTGGCTACACCTTC. This gives the protein CASSSIEQGVGGYTF.